These 26 T cell receptor beta chains were all obtained from the same sample, sequenced in a study of T-cell memory formation after mild COVID-19. TCRdb recomputed calls from the 5' RACE reads with MiXCR, one row per CDR3 protein. The table shows about 130,000 distinct CDR3 sequences, with around 6.3% occurring only once. Source material: PBMCs or a T cell subset sorted from them (not recorded which). The receptors shown here come from an adult woman who had mild COVID-19 (a few samples of this study predate the infection). Cell type and time point are not known.

This clonotype was observed a few times. The chain combines TRBV4-1 with TRBJ2-3; 9 bases match TRBD2. V trimming: 3 bases; J trimming: 3 bases; junction bases outside the gene matches: 13. Per the germline V gene, CDR1 is MGHRA and CDR2 is YSYEKL. This CDR3 has 18 residues. The CDR3 is CASSQSPFAGGRTDTQYF. CDR3 DNA sequence: TGCGCCAGCAGCCAGAGCCCCTTTGCGGGGGGGCGGACAGATACGCAGTATTTT.

This clonotype was counted only a few times. The CDR3 spells CASSRTSGSFSEQYF. CDR3 sequence (DNA): TGTGCCAGCAGTCGGACTAGCGGGAGTTTTAGCGAGCAGTACTTC. The V call is TRBV12-3 or TRBV12-4, the J call TRBJ2-7; 13 bases fit TRBD2. V trimming: 5 bases; J trimming: 6 bases; junction bases outside the gene matches: 7. The CDR3 covers 15 residues.

V is TRBV9 and J is TRBJ1-5; unclear D gene. V lost 0 bases, J lost 9 bases, and 13 bases lay in between. The CDR3 covers 14 residues. Germline V gene data show CDR1 as SGDLS and CDR2 as YYNGEE. CDR3 DNA: TGTGCCAGCAGCGTAGATCCCGGGAGTAGGCCCCAGCATTTT. Protein sequence: CASSVDPGSRPQHF.

This clonotype was seen many times. The CDR3 reads CASSPGNSGANVLTF. The CDR3 nucleotides read TGTGCCAGCTCACCAGGGAATTCTGGGGCCAACGTCCTGACTTTC. The chain combines TRBV18 with TRBJ2-6; D gene unclear. V lost 2 bases to trimming and J lost 1 base, with 6 bases between them. CDR1 is KGHSH and CDR2 is LQKENI in the germline V gene. This CDR3 is 15 amino acids long.

This clonotype came up a few times. The chain is built from TRBV12-3 or TRBV12-4 and TRBJ1-2, with D unresolved. This CDR3 is 11 amino acids long. V lost 4 bases and J 8 bases, leaving 8 bases between the germline ends. CDR3 DNA sequence: TGTGCCAGCAGTTCCGACACAGGCTACACCTTC. Its translation is CASSSDTGYTF.

In its sample, this clonotype was seen many times. The chain has TRBV7-6 and TRBJ2-1; no clear D gene. Trimming stripped 5 bases from V and 5 bases from J, with 7 bases between. Germline V gene lookup returns CDR1 SGHVS and CDR2 FNYEAQ. The CDR3 contains 12 residues. CDR3 sequence: CASSQRNNEQFF. CDR3 bases: TGTGCCAGCAGCCAGCGAAACAATGAGCAGTTCTTC.

In its sample, this clonotype was seen many times. The rearrangement joins TRBV2 to TRBJ2-6; D is uncertain. The germline gives CDR1 SNHLY, CDR2 FYNNEI. The length of the CDR3 is 14 residues. The V end lost 0 bases, the J end lost 2 bases, and 2 bases lay between the germline ends. The CDR3 spells CASSEAPGANVLTF. For the CDR3, the DNA is TGTGCCAGCAGTGAAGCGCCTGGGGCCAACGTCCTGACTTTC. Full variable domain (remainder filled in from reference TRBV2 and TRBJ2-6): EPEVTQTPSHQVTQMGQEVILRCVPISNHLYFYWYRQILGQKVEFLVSFYNNEISEKSEIFDDQFSVERPDGSNFTLKIRSTKLEDSAMYFCASSEAPGANVLTFGAGSRLTVL.

This clonotype came up many times. The chain couples TRBV24-1 to TRBJ2-2, with D perhaps TRBD1 (6 bases). V gave up 3 bases and J gave up 0 bases, with 13 bases separating them. From germline, CDR1 is KGHDR and CDR2 SFDVKD. The CDR3 totals 17 residues. CDR3 bases: TGTGCCACCAGTGATCTTACAGGGAGAGCGAACACCGGGGAGCTGTTTTTT. Translation: CATSDLTGRANTGELFF.

This clonotype was observed a handful of times. The chain recombines TRBV27 with TRBJ2-5, with no clear D. Deletions cut 5 bases from V and 9 bases from J, with 16 bases between. Germline V gives CDR1 MNHEY, CDR2 SMNVEV (reference sequence). The CDR3 totals 13 residues. CDR3 protein: CASSPIWGGPQYF. CDR3 nucleotide sequence: TGTGCCAGCAGTCCCATATGGGGTGGTCCCCAGTACTTC.

This chain connects TRBV7-2 to TRBJ2-3; perhaps TRBD2 as D (5 bases). V lost 2 bases to trimming and J lost 0 bases, with 6 bases between them. This CDR3 has 14 residues. In germline, CDR1 is SGHTA, CDR2 FQGNSA. The DNA for the CDR3 is TGTGCCAGCAGCTTATGGGAGAGCACAGATACGCAGTATTTT. Translation gives CASSLWESTDTQYF.

A few counts support this clonotype. The chain has TRBV15 and TRBJ2-1; D gene unclear. CDR3 length: 12 residues. The germline V gene encodes CDR1 LNHNV and CDR2 YYDKDF (reference sequence). The ends were cut back, 0 bases at V and 9 bases at J, with 6 bases in the middle. The DNA of the CDR3 is TGTGCCACCAGCAGAGATAAAGTTGAGCAGTTCTTC. Amino acids: CATSRDKVEQFF.

The J gene is TRBJ1-5, the V gene TRBV20-1; possible D gene TRBD1, 6 bases. The CDR3 contains 14 residues. Germline CDR1 reads DFQATT; CDR2 reads SNEGSKA (reference sequence). Between the trimmed V and J ends, which lost 5 bases and 7 bases, there was a span of 18 bases. CDR3: CSAPAQGPKQPQHF. The DNA for the CDR3 is TGCAGTGCTCCCGCGCAGGGGCCGAAGCAGCCCCAGCATTTT.

The chain links TRBV5-1 to TRBJ2-1; TRBD2 aligns across 7 bases. Per germline, CDR1 SGHRS and CDR2 YFSETQ. This CDR3 region has 17 residues. Trimming at V came to 0 bases and at J to 4 bases, leaving 10 bases not matched to a gene. CDR3 nucleotides: TGCGCCAGCAGCTTGGATTCCCCCCAGCGGGATTACAATGAGCAGTTCTTC. It codes for CASSLDSPQRDYNEQFF.

This clonotype was seen only a few times. The chain links TRBV6-6 to TRBJ2-7; unclear D gene. Trimming took 7 bases from V and 5 from J, leaving 18 bases between them. Germline V gene lookup returns CDR1 MNHNY and CDR2 SVGAGI (reference sequence). This CDR3 comprises 14 residues. Here the CDR3 reads CASTSGRVPDEQYF. The DNA of the CDR3 is TGTGCCAGCACCTCGGGTAGAGTACCGGACGAGCAGTACTTC.

The sample holds a few counts of this clonotype. This chain uses TRBV6-5 with TRBJ2-7; 9 bases agree with TRBD2. The CDR3 length is 15 residues. The junction had 9 bases not matched to a gene; V was cut back by 4 bases and J by 5 bases. Germline-derived CDR1 and CDR2 are MNHEY and SVGAGI. CDR3 sequence reads: CASSLSAGGRNEQYF. As DNA, the CDR3 is TGTGCCAGCAGTTTGTCGGCGGGGGGGCGGAACGAGCAGTACTTC.

This clonotype has ten or more counts. This sequence joins TRBV29-1 and TRBJ2-3; 9 positions agree with TRBD1. V lost 6 bases to trimming and J lost 0 bases; unmatched junction nucleotides: 4. In germline, CDR1 is SQVTM, CDR2 ANQGSEA. This CDR3 spans 14 amino acids. The CDR3 DNA reads TGCAGCGTCGGGGGACAGGGCAGCACAGATACGCAGTATTTT. It is translated as CSVGGQGSTDTQYF.

This clonotype was counted a few times. The chain employs TRBV5-1 and TRBJ1-2, with D perhaps matching TRBD1 (5 bases). The CDR3 is 13 residues long. Per the germline V gene, CDR1 is SGHRS and CDR2 is YFSETQ. V was clipped by 7 bases and J by 1 base, with 11 bases between them. The CDR3 DNA sequence: TGCGCCAGCGGCAGGGACCTTAACTATGGCTACACCTTC. Residues: CASGRDLNYGYTF.

A few counts support this clonotype. The chain is built from TRBV4-3 and TRBJ2-1; possibly TRBD2 for D (6 bases). This CDR3 is built from 15 residues. Germline-derived CDR1 and CDR2 are LGHNA and YSLEER. Between the trimmed V and J ends, which lost 0 bases and 10 bases, there was a span of 16 bases. DNA of the CDR3: TGCGCCAGCAGCCAAGAATTGAGCGGGCTAGGGGAGCAGTTCTTC. This codes for CASSQELSGLGEQFF.

J is TRBJ2-3 and V is TRBV5-1; 7 bases match TRBD2. Germline V gives CDR1 SGHRS, CDR2 YFSETQ. The CDR3 totals 15 residues. The J segment lost 2 bases and the V segment lost 4 bases, leaving 7 bases of the junction unmatched. DNA of the CDR3: TGCGCCAGCAGCCCCTCGGGAGGCGTCACAGATACGCAGTATTTT. Residues: CASSPSGGVTDTQYF.

This clonotype has only a few counts. CDR3 DNA: TGTGCCAGCAGTTTCGACGGAACACCTAATGAAAAACTGTTTTTT. Encoded protein: CASSFDGTPNEKLFF. The J gene is TRBJ1-4, the V gene TRBV5-8; D gene unclear. The germline V and J ends were trimmed by 5 bases and 3 bases, with 14 bases remaining between them. CDR3 length: 15 amino acids. The V gene's germline CDR1 is SGHTS and CDR2 YDEGEE.

In its sample, this clonotype was seen a few times. The rearrangement uses TRBV29-1 and TRBJ2-3, with 8 nucleotides matching TRBD1. Germline assignment: CDR1 SQVTM and CDR2 ANQGSEA. The J segment lost 8 bases and the V segment lost 5 bases, leaving 9 bases of the junction unmatched. The CDR3 contains 13 residues. DNA of the CDR3: TGCAGCGTTTCAGACAGGGGTTGGGGTACGCAGTATTTT. Protein sequence: CSVSDRGWGTQYF.

This clonotype occurred a few times. The J gene is TRBJ2-4, the V gene TRBV3-1, with TRBD2 matching 9 bases. The CDR3 totals 15 residues. The V segment lost 4 bases and the J segment 2 bases; nucleotides outside the gene matches: 3. Germline CDR1 LGHDT, CDR2 YNNKEL (reference sequence). The CDR3 nucleotides are TGTGCCAGCAGCCTAGCGGGAGTAACCAAAAACATTCAGTACTTC. It specifies CASSLAGVTKNIQYF.

This clonotype was observed many times. The chain couples TRBV12-3 or TRBV12-4 to TRBJ2-1; D might be TRBD2 (5 bases). V was cut by 6 bases and J by 10 bases, with 10 bases left in between. The CDR3 is 11 residues long. The CDR3 DNA is TGTGCCAGCAGCCCTAGCATGGAGCAGTTCTTC. Translating gives CASSPSMEQFF.

This clonotype was counted only a few times. The CDR3 DNA is TGTGCCAGCAGTCCTGGACTAGCAGGTTCCCTAGATACGCAGTATTTT. Translating gives CASSPGLAGSLDTQYF. The chain recombines TRBV2 with TRBJ2-3, with TRBD2 identical over 8 bases. J was trimmed by 5 bases and V by 5 bases; bases with no gene match: 12. The length of the CDR3 is 16 residues. CDR1 is SNHLY and CDR2 is FYNNEI in the germline V gene. Full variable domain (remainder filled in from reference TRBV2 and TRBJ2-3): EPEVTQTPSHQVTQMGQEVILRCVPISNHLYFYWYRQILGQKVEFLVSFYNNEISEKSEIFDDQFSVERPDGSNFTLKIRSTKLEDSAMYFCASSPGLAGSLDTQYFGPGTRLTVL.

This rearrangement joins TRBV5-5 to TRBJ2-3; perhaps D is TRBD1 or TRBD2 (5 bases each). Trimming cost V 0 bases and J 2 bases, with 13 bases left between them. This CDR3 contains 16 residues. The V gene's germline CDR1 is SGHKS and CDR2 YYEKEE (reference sequence). The CDR3 spells CASSLGTGDYTDTQYF. The CDR3 region has the DNA TGTGCCAGCAGCTTGGGCACAGGCGACTACACAGATACGCAGTATTTT.

This clonotype was detected ten times or more. V gene TRBV12-3 or TRBV12-4 combines with J gene TRBJ2-1; 8 bases are a match to TRBD2. The CDR3 runs to 15 residues. V shed 6 bases, J shed 5 bases, and the junction held 9 bases outside the gene matches. CDR3 loop: CASSPREGRDNEQFF. Written as DNA, the CDR3 is TGTGCCAGCAGCCCACGGGAGGGCCGAGACAATGAGCAGTTCTTC.